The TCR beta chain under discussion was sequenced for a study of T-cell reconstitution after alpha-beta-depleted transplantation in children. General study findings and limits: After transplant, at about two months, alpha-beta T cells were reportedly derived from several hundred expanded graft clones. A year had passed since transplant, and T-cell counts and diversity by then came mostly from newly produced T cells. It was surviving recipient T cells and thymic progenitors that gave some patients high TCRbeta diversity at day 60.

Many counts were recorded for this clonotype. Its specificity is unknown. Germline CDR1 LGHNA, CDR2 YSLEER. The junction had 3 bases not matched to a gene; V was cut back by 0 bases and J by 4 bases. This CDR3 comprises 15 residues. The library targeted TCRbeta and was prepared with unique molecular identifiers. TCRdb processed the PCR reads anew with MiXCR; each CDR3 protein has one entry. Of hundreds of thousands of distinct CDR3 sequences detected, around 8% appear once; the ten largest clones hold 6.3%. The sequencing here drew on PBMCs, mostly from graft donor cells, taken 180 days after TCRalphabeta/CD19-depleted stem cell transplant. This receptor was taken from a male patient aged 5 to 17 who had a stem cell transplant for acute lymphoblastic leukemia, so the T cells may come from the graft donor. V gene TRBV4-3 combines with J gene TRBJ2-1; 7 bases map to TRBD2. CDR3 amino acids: CASSQEPGGYNEQFF. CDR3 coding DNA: TGCGCCAGCAGCCAAGAGCCCGGGGGGTACAATGAGCAGTTCTTC.